This T cell receptor beta chain was observed in a study of CD8 T cells in ankylosing spondylitis. As concerns this clonotype: Its antigen is not identified.

Scientists made TCR beta libraries using quantitative 5'-RACE with molecular barcodes. MiXCR, applied by TCRdb to the 5' RACE reads, yields one record per CDR3 protein. The repertoire holds roughly 280,000 distinct CDR3 sequences, around 19% seen once, with around 7.8% in the top ten. CDR3 size: 12 residues. Trimming took off 6 bases at V and 3 bases at J, with 6 bases between the two ends. General study points: What seemed typical of ankylosing spondylitis blood was a TCR beta motif built from several highly homologous variants.

Sequenced sample: blood, either unsorted or a sorted T cell fraction (not recorded which). The chain couples TRBV12-3 or TRBV12-4 to TRBJ2-1; D ambiguous. This clonotype was obtained from a male donor with ankylosing spondylitis or in good health (not recorded which). The CDR3: CASRRDYNEQFF. In DNA form, the CDR3 reads TGTGCCAGCAGGCGAGACTACAATGAGCAGTTCTTC.